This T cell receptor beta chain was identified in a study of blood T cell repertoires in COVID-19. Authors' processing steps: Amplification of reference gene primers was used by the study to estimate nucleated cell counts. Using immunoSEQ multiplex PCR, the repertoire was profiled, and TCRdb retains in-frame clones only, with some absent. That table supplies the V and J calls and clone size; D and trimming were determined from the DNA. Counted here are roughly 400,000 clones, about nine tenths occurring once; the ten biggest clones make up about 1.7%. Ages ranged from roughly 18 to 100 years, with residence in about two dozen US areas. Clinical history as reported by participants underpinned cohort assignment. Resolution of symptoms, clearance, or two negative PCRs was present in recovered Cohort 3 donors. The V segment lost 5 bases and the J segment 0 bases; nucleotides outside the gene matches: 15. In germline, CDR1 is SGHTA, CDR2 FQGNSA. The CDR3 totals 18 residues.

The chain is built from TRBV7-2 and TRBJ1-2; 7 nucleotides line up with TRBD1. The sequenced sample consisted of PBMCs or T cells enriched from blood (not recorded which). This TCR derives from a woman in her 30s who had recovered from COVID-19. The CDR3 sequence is CASSPTGTVLRANYGYTF. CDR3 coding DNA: TGTGCCAGCAGCCCGACCGGGACAGTTCTCCGAGCTAACTATGGCTACACCTTC. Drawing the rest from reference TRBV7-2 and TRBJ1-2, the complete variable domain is GAGVSQSPSNKVTEKGKDVELRCDPISGHTALYWYRQSLGQGLEFLIYFQGNSAPDKSGLPSDRFSAERTGGSVSTLTIQRTQQEDSAVYLCASSPTGTVLRANYGYTFGSGTRLTVV.